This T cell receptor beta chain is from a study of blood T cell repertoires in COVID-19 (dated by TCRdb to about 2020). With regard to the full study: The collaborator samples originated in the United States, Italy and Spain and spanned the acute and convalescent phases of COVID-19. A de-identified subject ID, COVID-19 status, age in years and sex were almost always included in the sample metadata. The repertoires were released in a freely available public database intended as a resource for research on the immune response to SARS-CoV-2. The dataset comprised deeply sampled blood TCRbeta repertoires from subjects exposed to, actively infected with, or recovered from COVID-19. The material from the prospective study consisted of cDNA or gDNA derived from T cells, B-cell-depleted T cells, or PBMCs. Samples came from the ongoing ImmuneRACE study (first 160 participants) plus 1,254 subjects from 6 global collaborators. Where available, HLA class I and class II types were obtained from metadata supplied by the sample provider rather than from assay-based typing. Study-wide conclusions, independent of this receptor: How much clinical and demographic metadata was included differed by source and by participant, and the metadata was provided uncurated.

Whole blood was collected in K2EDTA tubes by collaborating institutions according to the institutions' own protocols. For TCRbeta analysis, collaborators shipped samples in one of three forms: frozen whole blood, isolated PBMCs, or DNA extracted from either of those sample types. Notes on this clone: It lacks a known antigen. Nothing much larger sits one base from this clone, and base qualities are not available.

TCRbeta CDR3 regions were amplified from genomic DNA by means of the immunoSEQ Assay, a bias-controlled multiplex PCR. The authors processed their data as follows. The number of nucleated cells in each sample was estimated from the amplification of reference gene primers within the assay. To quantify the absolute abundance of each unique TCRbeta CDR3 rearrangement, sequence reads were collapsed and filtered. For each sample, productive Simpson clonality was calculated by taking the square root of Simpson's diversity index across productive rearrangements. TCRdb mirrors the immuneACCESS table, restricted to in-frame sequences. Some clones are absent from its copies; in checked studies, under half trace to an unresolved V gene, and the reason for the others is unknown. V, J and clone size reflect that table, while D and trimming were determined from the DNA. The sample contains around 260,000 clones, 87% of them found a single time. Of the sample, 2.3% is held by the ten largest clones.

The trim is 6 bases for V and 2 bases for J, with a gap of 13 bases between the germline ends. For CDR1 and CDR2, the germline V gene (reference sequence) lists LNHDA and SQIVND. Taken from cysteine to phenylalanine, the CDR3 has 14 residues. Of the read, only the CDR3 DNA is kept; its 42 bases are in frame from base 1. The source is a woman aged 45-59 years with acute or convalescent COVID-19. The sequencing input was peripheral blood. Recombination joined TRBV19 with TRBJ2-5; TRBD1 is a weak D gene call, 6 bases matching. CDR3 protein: CASSPGTPQETQYF. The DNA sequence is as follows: TGTGCCAGTAGCCCCGGGACACCTCAAGAGACCCAGTACTTC.